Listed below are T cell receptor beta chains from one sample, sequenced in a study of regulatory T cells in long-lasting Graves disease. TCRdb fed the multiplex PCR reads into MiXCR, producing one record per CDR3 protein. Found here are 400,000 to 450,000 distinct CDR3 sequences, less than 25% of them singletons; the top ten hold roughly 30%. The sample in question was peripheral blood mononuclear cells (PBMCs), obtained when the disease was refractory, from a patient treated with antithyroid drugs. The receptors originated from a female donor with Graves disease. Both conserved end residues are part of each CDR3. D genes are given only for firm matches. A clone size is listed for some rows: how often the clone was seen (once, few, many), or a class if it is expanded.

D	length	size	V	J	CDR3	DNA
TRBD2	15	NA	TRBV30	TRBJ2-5	CAWSASGRAKETQYF	TGTGCCTGGAGTGCTAGCGGGAGGGCCAAAGAGACCCAGTACTTC
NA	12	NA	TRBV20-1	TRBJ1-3	CSARTTENTIYF	TGCAGTGCTAGGACGACCGAAAACACCATATATTTT
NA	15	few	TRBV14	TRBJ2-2	CASSQVQVGTGELFF	TGTGCCAGCAGCCAAGTCCAGGTTGGCACCGGGGAGCTGTTTTTT
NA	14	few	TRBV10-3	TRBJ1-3	CAISDRGSGNTIYF	TGTGCCATCAGTGACAGGGGATCTGGAAACACCATATATTTT
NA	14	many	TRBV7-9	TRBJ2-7	CASSFTGSSYEQYF	TGTGCCAGCAGCTTTACCGGTAGCTCCTACGAGCAGTACTTC
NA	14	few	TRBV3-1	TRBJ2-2	CASSQGHHTGELFF	TGTGCCAGCAGCCAAGGACATCACACCGGGGAGCTGTTTTTT
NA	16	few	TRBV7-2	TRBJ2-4	CASSLAVSRAKNIQYF	TGTGCCAGCAGCTTAGCGGTCTCCAGGGCCAAAAACATTCAGTACTTC
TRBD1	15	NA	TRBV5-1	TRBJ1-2	CASSSSGTGGLGYTF	TGCGCCAGCAGCTCCTCCGGGACAGGGGGCCTTGGCTACACCTTC
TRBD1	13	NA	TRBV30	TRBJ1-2	CAWKTSGGIGYTF	TGTGCCTGGAAAACCTCAGGGGGCATTGGCTACACCTTC
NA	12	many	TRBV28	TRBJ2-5	CASSLWSETQYF	TGTGCCAGCAGTTTATGGTCGGAGACCCAGTACTTC
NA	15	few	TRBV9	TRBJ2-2	CASSVSVSGTGELFF	TGTGCCAGCAGCGTATCGGTGTCGGGAACCGGGGAGCTGTTTTTT
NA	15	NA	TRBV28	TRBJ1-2	CASSLGAGDFRGYTF	TGTGCCAGCAGTTTGGGGGCAGGGGACTTTCGTGGCTACACCTTC
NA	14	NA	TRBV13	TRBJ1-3	CASSLGRTGNTIYF	TGTGCCAGCAGCTTGGGCAGGACCGGAAACACCATATATTTT
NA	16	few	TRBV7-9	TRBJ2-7	CASSLAAGPGKNEQYF	TGTGCCAGCAGCCTAGCTGCGGGCCCGGGAAAAAACGAGCAGTACTTC
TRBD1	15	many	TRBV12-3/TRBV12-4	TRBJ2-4	CASGRTGLTKNIQYF	TGTGCCAGCGGCCGGACAGGGTTGACCAAAAACATTCAGTACTTC
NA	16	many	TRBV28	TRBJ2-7	CASSPASGPVSYEQYF	TGTGCCAGCAGTCCTGCCTCGGGTCCTGTATCGTACGAGCAGTACTTC
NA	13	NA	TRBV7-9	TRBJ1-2	CAGRQPLNYGYTF	TGTGCCGGCAGGCAGCCTCTTAACTATGGCTACACCTTC
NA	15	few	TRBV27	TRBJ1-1	CASSFSTGGTAEAFF	TGTGCCAGCAGTTTTTCGACCGGAGGAACCGCTGAAGCTTTCTTT
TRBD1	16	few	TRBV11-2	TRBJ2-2	CASSHLTGANTGELFF	TGTGCCAGCAGCCACCTGACAGGGGCGAACACCGGGGAGCTGTTTTTT
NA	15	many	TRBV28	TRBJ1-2	CASSSTPGGGYGYTF	TGTGCCAGCAGTTCCACCCCGGGTGGGGGCTATGGCTACACCTTC
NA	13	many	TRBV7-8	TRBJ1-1	CASSPVGNPEAFF	TGTGCCAGCAGCCCCGTGGGGAATCCTGAAGCTTTCTTT
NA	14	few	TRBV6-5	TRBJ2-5	CASSYASPGETQYF	TGTGCCAGCAGTTACGCCAGCCCCGGAGAGACCCAGTACTTT